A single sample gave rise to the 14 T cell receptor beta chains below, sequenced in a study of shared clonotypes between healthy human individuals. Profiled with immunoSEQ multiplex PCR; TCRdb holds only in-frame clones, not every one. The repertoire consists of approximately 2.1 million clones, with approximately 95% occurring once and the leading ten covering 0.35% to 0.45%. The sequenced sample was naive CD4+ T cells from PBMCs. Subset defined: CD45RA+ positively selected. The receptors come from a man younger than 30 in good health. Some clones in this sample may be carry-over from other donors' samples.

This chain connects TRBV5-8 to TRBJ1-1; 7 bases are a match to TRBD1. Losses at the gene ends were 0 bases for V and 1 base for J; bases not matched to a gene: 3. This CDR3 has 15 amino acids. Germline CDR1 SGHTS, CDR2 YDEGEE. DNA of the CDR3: TGTGCCAGCAGCTTGGGGGACAGACCGAACACTGAAGCTTTCTTT. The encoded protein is CASSLGDRPNTEAFF.

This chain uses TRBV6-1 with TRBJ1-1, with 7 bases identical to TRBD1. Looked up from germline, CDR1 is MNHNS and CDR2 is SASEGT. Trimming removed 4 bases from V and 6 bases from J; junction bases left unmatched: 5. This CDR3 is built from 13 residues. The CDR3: CASSVTRGAEAFF. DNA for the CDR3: TGTGCCAGCAGTGTGACCAGGGGGGCTGAAGCTTTCTTT.

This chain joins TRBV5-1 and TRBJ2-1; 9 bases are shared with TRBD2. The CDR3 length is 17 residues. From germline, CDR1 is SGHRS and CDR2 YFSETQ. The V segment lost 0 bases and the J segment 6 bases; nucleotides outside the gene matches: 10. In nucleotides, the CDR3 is TGCGCCAGCAGCTTGGTAGGGGGCGGGAGGGCCATCAATGAGCAGTTCTTC. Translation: CASSLVGGGRAINEQFF.

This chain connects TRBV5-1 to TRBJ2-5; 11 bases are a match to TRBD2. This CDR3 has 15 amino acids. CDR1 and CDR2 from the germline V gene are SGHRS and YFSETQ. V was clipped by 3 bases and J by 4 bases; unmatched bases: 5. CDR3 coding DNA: TGCGCCAGCAGCTGGGGACTAGCGGAAGGAGAGACCCAGTACTTC. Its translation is CASSWGLAEGETQYF.

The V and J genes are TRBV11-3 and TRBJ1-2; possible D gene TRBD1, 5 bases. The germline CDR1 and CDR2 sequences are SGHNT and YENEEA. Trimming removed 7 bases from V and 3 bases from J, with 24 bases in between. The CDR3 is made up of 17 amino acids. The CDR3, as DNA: TGTGCCAGCACCTTTGGGGCCTTACGAGAGAGACACTATGGCTACACCTTC. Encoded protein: CASTFGALRERHYGYTF.

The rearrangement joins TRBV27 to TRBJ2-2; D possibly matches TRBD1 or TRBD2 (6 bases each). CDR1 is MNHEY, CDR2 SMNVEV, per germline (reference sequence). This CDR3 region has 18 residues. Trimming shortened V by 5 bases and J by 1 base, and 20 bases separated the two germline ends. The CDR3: CASSGLIGGFWNTGELFF. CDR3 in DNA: TGTGCCAGCAGTGGACTAATAGGGGGGTTTTGGAACACCGGGGAGCTGTTTTTT.

This chain's CDR3 is CASSPARGEHGYTF. In nucleotides, the CDR3 is TGTGCCAGCTCACCGGCGAGGGGGGAGCATGGCTACACCTTC. This chain connects TRBV18 to TRBJ1-2; D perhaps matches TRBD1 (6 bases). In germline, CDR1 is KGHSH, CDR2 LQKENI. The V and J ends lost 3 bases and 6 bases respectively, with 14 bases between them. The CDR3 length is 14 residues.

The DNA of the CDR3 is TGTGCCAGCTCGAATGCAGGGGGATTGATGAACACTGAAGCTTTCTTT. Amino acids: CASSNAGGLMNTEAFF. The chain carries TRBV13 and TRBJ1-1; 7 bases align to TRBD1. CDR1 and CDR2 (germline): PRHDT, FYEKMQ (reference sequence). The CDR3 is made up of 16 amino acids. The V segment lost 8 bases and the J segment 0 bases; nucleotides outside the gene matches: 12.

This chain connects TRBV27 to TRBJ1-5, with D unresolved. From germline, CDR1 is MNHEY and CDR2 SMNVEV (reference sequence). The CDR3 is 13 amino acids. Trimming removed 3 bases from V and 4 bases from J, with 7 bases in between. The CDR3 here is CASSFMVNQPQHF. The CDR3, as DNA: TGTGCCAGCAGTTTTATGGTGAATCAGCCCCAGCATTTT.

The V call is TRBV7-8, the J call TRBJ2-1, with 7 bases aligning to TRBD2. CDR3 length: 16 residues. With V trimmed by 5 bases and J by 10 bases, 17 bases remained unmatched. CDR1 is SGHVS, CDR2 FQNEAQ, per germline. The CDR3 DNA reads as TGTGCCAGCAGCCCTAAGCGGGATGCACCCCACGGGGAGCAGTTCTTC. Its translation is CASSPKRDAPHGEQFF.

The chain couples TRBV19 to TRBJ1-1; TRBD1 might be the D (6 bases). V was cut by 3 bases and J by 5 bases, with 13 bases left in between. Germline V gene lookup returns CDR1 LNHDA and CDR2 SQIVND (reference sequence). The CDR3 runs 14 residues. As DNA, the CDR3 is TGTGCCAGTAGTATTCAGGGAGGGGGAACTGAAGCTTTCTTT. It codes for CASSIQGGGTEAFF. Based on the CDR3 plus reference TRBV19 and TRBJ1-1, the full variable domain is DGGITQSPKYLFRKEGQNVTLSCEQNLNHDAMYWYRQDPGQGLRLIYYSQIVNDFQKGDIAEGYSVSREKKESFPLTVTSAQKNPTAFYLCASSIQGGGTEAFFGQGTRLTVV.

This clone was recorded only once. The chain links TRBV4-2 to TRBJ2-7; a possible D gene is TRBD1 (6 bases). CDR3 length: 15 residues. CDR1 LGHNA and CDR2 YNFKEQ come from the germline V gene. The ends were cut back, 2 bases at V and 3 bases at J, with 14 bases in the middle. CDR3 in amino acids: CASSQSPRTDYEQYF. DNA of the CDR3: TGTGCCAGCAGCCAATCCCCTCGGACAGACTACGAGCAGTACTTC.

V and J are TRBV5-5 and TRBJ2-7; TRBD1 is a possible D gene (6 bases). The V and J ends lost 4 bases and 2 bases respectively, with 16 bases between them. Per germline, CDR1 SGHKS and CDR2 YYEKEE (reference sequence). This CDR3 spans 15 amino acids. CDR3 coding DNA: TGTGCCAGCAGCCTCCGACAGGATCATCCCTACGAGCAGTACTTC. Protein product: CASSLRQDHPYEQYF.

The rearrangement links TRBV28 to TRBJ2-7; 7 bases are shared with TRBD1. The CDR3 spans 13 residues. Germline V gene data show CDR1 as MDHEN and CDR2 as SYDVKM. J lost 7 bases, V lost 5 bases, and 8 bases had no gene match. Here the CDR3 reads CASSTSGGKEQYF. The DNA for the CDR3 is TGTGCCAGCAGTACCTCAGGGGGTAAAGAGCAGTACTTC. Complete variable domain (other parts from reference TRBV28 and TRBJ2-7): DVKVTQSSRYLVKRTGEKVFLECVQDMDHENMFWYRQDPGLGLRLIYFSYDVKMKEKGDIPEGYSVSREKKERFSLILESASTNQTSMYLCASSTSGGKEQYFGPGTRLTVT.